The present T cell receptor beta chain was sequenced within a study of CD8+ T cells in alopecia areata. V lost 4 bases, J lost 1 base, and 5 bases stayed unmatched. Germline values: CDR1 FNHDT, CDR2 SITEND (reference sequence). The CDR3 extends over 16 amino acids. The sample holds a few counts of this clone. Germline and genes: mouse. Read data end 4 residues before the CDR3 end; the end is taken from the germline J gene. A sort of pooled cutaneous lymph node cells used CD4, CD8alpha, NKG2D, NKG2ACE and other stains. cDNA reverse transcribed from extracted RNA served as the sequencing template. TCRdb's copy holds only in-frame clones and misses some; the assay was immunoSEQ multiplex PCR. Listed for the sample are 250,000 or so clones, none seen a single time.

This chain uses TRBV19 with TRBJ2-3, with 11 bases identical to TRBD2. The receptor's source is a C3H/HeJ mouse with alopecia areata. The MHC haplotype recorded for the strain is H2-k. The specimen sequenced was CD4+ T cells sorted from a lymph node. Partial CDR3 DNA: TGTGCCAGCAGTCCCACTGGGGGGGCGCGTGCAGAA. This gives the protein CASSPTGGARAE. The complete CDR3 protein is CASSPTGGARAETLYF.